The 19 T cell receptor beta chains listed next were all sequenced from one sample in a study of T cell responses to AZD1222 COVID-19 vaccine. Using immunoSEQ multiplex PCR, the repertoire was profiled, and TCRdb retains in-frame clones only, with some absent. The table lists approximately 170,000 clones, roughly nine tenths of them singletons, with 6.9% in the top ten. The sample in question was peripheral blood, obtained on day 0 of AZD1222 vaccination. These receptors originate from an adult in good health.

This chain connects TRBV1 to TRBJ2-6; the table's TRBD1 call for D was not verified on the DNA. TRBV1 is reported as a pseudogene. CDR3 size: 18 residues. In nucleotides, the CDR3 is TGCACCAGCAGCCAAAGACAGGGGCCTTGCTCTGGGGCCAACGTCCTGACTTTC. Translated: CTSSQRQGPCSGANVLTF.

The chain carries TRBV4-2 and TRBJ1-4; D is unclear. From germline, CDR1 is LGHNA and CDR2 YNFKEQ. Trimming cost V 0 bases and J 3 bases, with 14 bases left between them. This CDR3 has 17 residues. The CDR3 region has the DNA TGTGCCAGCAGCCAAGACTCCGGGTCTGGTCCTAATGAAAAACTGTTTTTT. It translates to CASSQDSGSGPNEKLFF.

The chain employs TRBV18 and TRBJ2-3; possibly TRBD2 for D (6 bases). Per germline, CDR1 KGHSH and CDR2 LQKENI. Trimming removed 3 bases at V and 3 bases at J, with 13 bases between. The CDR3 spans 15 residues. The CDR3 DNA reads as TGTGCCAGCTCACCTTCTCTAGCGTCAACAGATACGCAGTATTTT. Residues: CASSPSLASTDTQYF.

The chain uses TRBV19 and TRBJ1-5; 10 bases are a match to TRBD1. Germline V gene data show CDR1 as LNHDA and CDR2 as SQIVND (reference sequence). The CDR3 is made up of 18 amino acids. With 1 base clipped from V and 7 bases from J, the junction kept 13 bases outside the gene matches. Here the CDR3 DNA reads TGTGCCAGTAGTATAGCTTCGGGACAGGGGTTGGGAATCCAGCCCCAGCATTTT. Translation: CASSIASGQGLGIQPQHF.

This chain connects TRBV12-5 to TRBJ2-2; maybe TRBD1 (5 bases). The V end was cut by 3 bases, the J end by 0 bases, with 17 bases between. CDR3 length: 18 amino acids. Per germline, CDR1 LGHNT and CDR2 FRNRAP. The CDR3 reads CASGFQKKTDANTGELFF. The CDR3 bases are TGTGCTAGTGGTTTCCAAAAAAAGACAGATGCGAACACCGGGGAGCTGTTTTTT.

For the CDR3, the DNA is TGTGCCAGCAGCCCTAGCGGAGGGACCGGGGAGCTGTTTTTT. The encoded protein is CASSPSGGTGELFF. V and J are TRBV9 and TRBJ2-2; 7 nucleotides align to TRBD2. With V trimmed by 4 bases and J by 5 bases, 5 bases remained unmatched. Germline lookup yields CDR1 SGDLS and CDR2 YYNGEE. The CDR3 loop spans 14 amino acids.

The rearrangement joins TRBV2 to TRBJ2-7, with TRBD1 matching 9 bases. CDR3 length: 14 residues. V trimming: 8 bases; J trimming: 1 base; junction bases outside the gene matches: 6. Germline CDR1 reads SNHLY; CDR2 reads FYNNEI. CDR3 in amino acids: CASRGQGKSYEQYF. DNA of the CDR3: TGTGCCAGCCGGGGACAGGGAAAATCCTACGAGCAGTACTTC.

The chain has TRBV19 and TRBJ1-1; D might be TRBD1 (5 bases). V was shortened by 5 bases and J by 3 bases, with 7 bases between the two germline ends. The CDR3 runs 12 residues. In germline, CDR1 is LNHDA, CDR2 SQIVND (reference sequence). CDR3 loop: CASSFRDTEAFF. The CDR3, as DNA: TGTGCCAGTAGTTTCAGGGACACTGAAGCTTTCTTT.

This rearrangement joins TRBV5-1 to TRBJ2-3; the match to TRBD2 covers 15 bases. This CDR3 is built from 18 residues. Germline V gives CDR1 SGHRS, CDR2 YFSETQ. J gave up 0 bases and V 3 bases, and 5 bases lay outside the gene matches. The CDR3 DNA reads TGCGCCAGCAGCTACGGACTAGCGGGGGGGCCAAGCACAGATACGCAGTATTTT. This sequence encodes CASSYGLAGGPSTDTQYF.

The V call is TRBV19, the J call TRBJ2-2; the match to TRBD1 covers 10 bases. With 6 bases clipped from V and 6 bases from J, the junction kept 16 bases outside the gene matches. CDR3 length equals 18 residues. CDR1 and CDR2 (germline): LNHDA, SQIVND (reference sequence). CDR3 protein: CASSRTVSGTGVSGELFF. DNA for the CDR3: TGTGCCAGTAGCCGAACGGTATCCGGGACAGGGGTATCCGGGGAGCTGTTTTTT.

The chain joins TRBV27 to TRBJ1-6; a possible D gene is TRBD1 (6 bases). The CDR3 length is 15 residues. V lost 6 bases to trimming and J lost 5 bases, with 14 bases between them. The germline V gene encodes CDR1 MNHEY and CDR2 SMNVEV (reference sequence). CDR3 sequence: CASRIPGQDNSPLHF. In DNA form, the CDR3 reads TGTGCCAGCAGAATCCCGGGACAAGATAATTCACCCCTCCACTTT.

As for this clone: This same CDR3 is encoded by further DNA sequences in the sample. This chain connects TRBV6-5 to TRBJ2-7; tentative D call: TRBD2 (5 bases). This CDR3 spans 13 amino acids. Deletions cut 2 bases from V and 5 bases from J, with 10 bases between. In germline, CDR1 is MNHEY, CDR2 SVGAGI. CDR3 region: CASSYGSGNEQYF. CDR3 nucleotides: TGTGCCAGCAGTTACGGATCGGGGAACGAGCAGTACTTC.

The V and J genes are TRBV18 and TRBJ1-2; D may be TRBD1 (5 bases). V gave up 0 bases and J gave up 5 bases, with 13 bases separating them. Looked up from germline, CDR1 is KGHSH and CDR2 is LQKENI. This CDR3 has 15 residues. The CDR3 nucleotides are TGTGCCAGCTCACCACCAGTGCAGGGACTGTATGGCTACACCTTC. This encodes CASSPPVQGLYGYTF.

V usage is TRBV19 and J usage is TRBJ1-5; D is ambiguous. V dropped 1 base and J dropped 0 bases, with 7 bases sitting between them. Germline V lookup: CDR1 LNHDA, CDR2 SQIVND (reference sequence). This CDR3 comprises 15 residues. The CDR3, as DNA: TGTGCCAGTAGTATAGGCCCGGGTAGCAATCAGCCCCAGCATTTT. Protein sequence: CASSIGPGSNQPQHF.

The chain links TRBV9 to TRBJ2-7, with 10 bases aligning to TRBD2. V lost 0 bases to trimming and J lost 4 bases; unmatched junction nucleotides: 4. The CDR3 sequence is 15 residues long. Germline V lookup: CDR1 SGDLS, CDR2 YYNGEE. The CDR3 loop is CASSVAGTSEYEQYF. For the CDR3, the DNA is TGTGCCAGCAGCGTAGCGGGGACTAGCGAATACGAGCAGTACTTC. The full variable domain, completed using reference TRBV9 and TRBJ2-7, is DSGVTQTPKHLITATGQRVTLRCSPRSGDLSVYWYQQSLDQGLQFLIQYYNGEERAKGNILERFSAQQFPDLHSELNLSSLELGDSALYFCASSVAGTSEYEQYFGPGTRLTVT.

The rearrangement uses TRBV6-1 and TRBJ2-3; D gene uncertain. V dropped 2 bases and J dropped 2 bases, with 11 bases sitting between them. This CDR3 region has 15 residues. Germline V gives CDR1 MNHNS, CDR2 SASEGT. Here the CDR3 reads CASSEWLGATDTQYF. The CDR3 DNA is TGTGCCAGCAGTGAATGGTTGGGTGCCACAGATACGCAGTATTTT.

In its sample, this clone was seen once. The chain has TRBV6-1 and TRBJ1-4, with TRBD1 identical over 7 bases. The CDR3 is 14 residues long. Trimming cost V 3 bases and J 6 bases; bases outside gene matches: 4. CDR1 is MNHNS, CDR2 SASEGT, per germline. CDR3: CASSDEGADEKLFF. DNA of the CDR3: TGTGCCAGCAGTGATGAGGGGGCGGATGAAAAACTGTTTTTT.

A single count supports this clone. The chain recombines TRBV5-1 with TRBJ2-3; a weak D match, TRBD1 (6 bases). This CDR3 is 15 amino acids long. Trimming cost V 3 bases and J 3 bases, with 14 bases left between them. Germline lookup yields CDR1 SGHRS and CDR2 YFSETQ. CDR3 in amino acids: CASSWGNRATDTQYF. The DNA of the CDR3 is TGCGCCAGCAGCTGGGGGAACAGGGCTACAGATACGCAGTATTTT.

The rearrangement uses TRBV6-5 and TRBJ2-2, with TRBD2 identical over 11 bases. CDR3 length equals 16 residues. V shed 2 bases, J shed 5 bases, and the junction held 4 bases outside the gene matches. Germline-derived CDR1 and CDR2 are MNHEY and SVGAGI. CDR3 DNA: TGTGCCAGCAGTTACAGTAGCGGGGGGGCTACCGGGGAGCTGTTTTTT. Amino acids: CASSYSSGGATGELFF.